This T cell receptor (beta chain) came from a study of blood T cell repertoires in COVID-19. Study as a whole: PBMCs, B-cell-depleted T cells, or T cells provided the cDNA or gDNA that made up the material.

Sequenced by immunoSEQ multiplex PCR; TCRdb stores in-frame clones only, minus some. Of roughly 150,000 clones listed, roughly 80% were seen once; the top ten hold under 0.75%. The receptor comes from a man between 60 and 75 years old with acute or convalescent COVID-19. The specimen sequenced was peripheral blood.

The CDR3 spells CASTLFGESYNEQFF. CDR3 DNA: TGTGCCAGCACGCTCTTTGGGGAGTCCTACAATGAGCAGTTCTTC. The chain has TRBV5-5 and TRBJ2-1, with D perhaps TRBD2 (5 bases). V lost 6 bases and J 1 base, leaving 14 bases between the germline ends. In germline, CDR1 is SGHKS, CDR2 YYEKEE (reference sequence). The CDR3 is 15 amino acids.